The source of this TCR beta chain is a study of T cell changes during pregnancy in multiple sclerosis. Sequencing was performed with immunoSEQ multiplex PCR; in TCRdb, only in-frame clones are kept and a portion is missing. The data show 40,000 to 60,000 clones, around 93% seen once. The CDR3 loop spans 15 amino acids. CDR1 and CDR2 from the germline V gene are SQVTM and ANQGSEA. The sequenced sample was CD8+ T cells from peripheral blood mononuclear cells, obtained in the second trimester of pregnancy. This receptor was identified in a female donor with multiple sclerosis, enrolled in a pregnancy study. J is TRBJ1-1 and V is TRBV29-1; 7 bases are shared with TRBD1. The CDR3 bases are TGCAGGGCCTCAGGGGGAATCGAGGAAGACACTGAAGCTTTCTTT. Translating it yields CRASGGIEEDTEAFF.